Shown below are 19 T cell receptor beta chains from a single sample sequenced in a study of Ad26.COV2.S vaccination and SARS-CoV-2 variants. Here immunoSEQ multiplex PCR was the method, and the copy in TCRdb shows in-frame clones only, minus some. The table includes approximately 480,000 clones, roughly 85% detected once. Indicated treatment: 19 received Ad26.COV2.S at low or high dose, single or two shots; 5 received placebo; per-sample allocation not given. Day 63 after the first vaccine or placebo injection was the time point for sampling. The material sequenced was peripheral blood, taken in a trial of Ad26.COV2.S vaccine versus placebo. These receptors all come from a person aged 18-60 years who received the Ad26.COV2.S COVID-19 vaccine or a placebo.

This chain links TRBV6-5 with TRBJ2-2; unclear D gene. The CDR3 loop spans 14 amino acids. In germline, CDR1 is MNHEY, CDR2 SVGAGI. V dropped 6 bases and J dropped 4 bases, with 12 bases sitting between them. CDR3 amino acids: CASRSDIITGELFF. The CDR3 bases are TGTGCCAGCAGATCAGACATTATCACCGGGGAGCTGTTTTTT.

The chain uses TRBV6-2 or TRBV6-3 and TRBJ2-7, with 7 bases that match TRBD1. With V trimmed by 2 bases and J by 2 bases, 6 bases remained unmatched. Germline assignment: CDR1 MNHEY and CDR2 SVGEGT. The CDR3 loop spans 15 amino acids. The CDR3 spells CASSYGRGGPYEQYF. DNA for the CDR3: TGTGCCAGCAGTTACGGTAGAGGGGGCCCCTACGAGCAGTACTTC.

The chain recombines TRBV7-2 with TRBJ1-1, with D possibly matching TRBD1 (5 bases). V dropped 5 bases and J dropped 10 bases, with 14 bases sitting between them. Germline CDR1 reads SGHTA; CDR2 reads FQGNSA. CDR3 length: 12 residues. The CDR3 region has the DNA TGTGCCAGCAGCCCCGACCTGGGGGGAGCTTTCTTT. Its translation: CASSPDLGGAFF.

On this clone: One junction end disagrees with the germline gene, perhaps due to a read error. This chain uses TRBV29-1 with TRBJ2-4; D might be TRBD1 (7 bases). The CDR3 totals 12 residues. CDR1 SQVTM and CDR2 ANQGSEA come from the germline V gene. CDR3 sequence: CSVGRGADIQYF. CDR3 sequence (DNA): TGCAGTGTTGGCAGGGGGGCGGACATTCAGTACTTC.

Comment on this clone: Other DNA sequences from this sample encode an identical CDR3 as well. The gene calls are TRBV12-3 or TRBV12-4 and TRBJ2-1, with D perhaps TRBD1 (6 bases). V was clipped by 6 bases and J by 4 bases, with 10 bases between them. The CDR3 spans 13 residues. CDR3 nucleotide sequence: TGTGCCAGCAGCAGCGGACAGTACAATGAGCAGTTCTTC. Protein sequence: CASSSGQYNEQFF.

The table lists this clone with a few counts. Here the CDR3 reads CASSLYSGGELFF. For the CDR3, the DNA is TGTGCCAGCAGCTTGTATTCGGGCGGGGAGCTGTTTTTT. The genes are TRBV7-2 and TRBJ2-2; unclear D gene. Trimming left V 3 bases short and J 7 bases short, with 9 bases between. This CDR3 is 13 amino acids long. Germline V gene sequence: CDR1 SGHTA, CDR2 FQGNSA. The full variable domain, rest sourced from reference TRBV7-2 and TRBJ2-2, is GAGVSQSPSNKVTEKGKDVELRCDPISGHTALYWYRQSLGQGLEFLIYFQGNSAPDKSGLPSDRFSAERTGGSVSTLTIQRTQQEDSAVYLCASSLYSGGELFFGEGSRLTVL.

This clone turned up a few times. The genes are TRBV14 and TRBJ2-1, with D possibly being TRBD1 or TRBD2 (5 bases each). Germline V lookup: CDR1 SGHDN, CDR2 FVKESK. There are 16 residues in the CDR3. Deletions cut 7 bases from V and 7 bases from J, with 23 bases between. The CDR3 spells CASTNGASGNLNEQFF. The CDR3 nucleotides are TGTGCCAGCACCAACGGGGCCAGCGGAAACCTGAATGAGCAGTTCTTC.

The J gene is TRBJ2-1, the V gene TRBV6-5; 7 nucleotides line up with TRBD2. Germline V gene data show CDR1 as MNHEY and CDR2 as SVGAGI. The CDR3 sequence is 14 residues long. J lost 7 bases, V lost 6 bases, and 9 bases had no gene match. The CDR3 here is CASSTGDYANEQFF. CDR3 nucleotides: TGTGCCAGCAGCACCGGGGACTACGCGAATGAGCAGTTCTTC.

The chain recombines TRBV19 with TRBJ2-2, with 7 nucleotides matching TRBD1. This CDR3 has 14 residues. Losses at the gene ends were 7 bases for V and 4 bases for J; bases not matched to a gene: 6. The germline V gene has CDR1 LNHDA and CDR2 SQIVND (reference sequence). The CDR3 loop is CASTLTGSTGELFF. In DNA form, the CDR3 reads TGTGCCAGTACCCTGACAGGGAGCACCGGGGAGCTGTTTTTT.

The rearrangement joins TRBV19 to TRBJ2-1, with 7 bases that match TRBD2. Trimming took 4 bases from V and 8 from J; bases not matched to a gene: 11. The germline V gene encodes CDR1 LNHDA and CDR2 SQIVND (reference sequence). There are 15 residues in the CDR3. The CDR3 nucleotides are TGTGCCAGTAGTAGCGGGGGTGGTTTTGTACATGAGCAGTTCTTC. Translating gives CASSSGGGFVHEQFF.

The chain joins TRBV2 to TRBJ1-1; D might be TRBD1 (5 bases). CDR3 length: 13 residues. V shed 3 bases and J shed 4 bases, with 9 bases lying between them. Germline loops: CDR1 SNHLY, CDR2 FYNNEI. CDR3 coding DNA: TGTGCCAGCAGTGACCCAGGGCCCACTGAAGCTTTCTTT. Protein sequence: CASSDPGPTEAFF.

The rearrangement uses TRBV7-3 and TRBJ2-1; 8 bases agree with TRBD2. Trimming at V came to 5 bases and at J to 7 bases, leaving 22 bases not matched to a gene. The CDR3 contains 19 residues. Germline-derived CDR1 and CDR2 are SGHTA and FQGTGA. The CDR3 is CASSPRNPGSSGTRNEQFF. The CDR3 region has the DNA TGTGCCAGCAGCCCTCGAAACCCTGGTAGTAGCGGGACAAGAAATGAGCAGTTCTTC.

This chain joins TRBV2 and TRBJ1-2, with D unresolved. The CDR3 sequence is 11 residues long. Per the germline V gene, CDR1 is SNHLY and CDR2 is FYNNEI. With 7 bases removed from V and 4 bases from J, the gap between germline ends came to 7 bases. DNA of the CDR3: TGTGCCAGCAACAGTCTCTATGGCTACACCTTC. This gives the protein CASNSLYGYTF.

In DNA, the CDR3 is TGTGCCACCAGCAGCCGGGGTAATAATTCACCCCTCCACTTT. Its translation: CATSSRGNNSPLHF. This chain joins TRBV15 and TRBJ1-6; D is unresolved. The CDR3 runs 14 residues. V was clipped by 3 bases and J by 5 bases, with 8 bases between them. Per the germline V gene, CDR1 is LNHNV and CDR2 is YYDKDF (reference sequence).

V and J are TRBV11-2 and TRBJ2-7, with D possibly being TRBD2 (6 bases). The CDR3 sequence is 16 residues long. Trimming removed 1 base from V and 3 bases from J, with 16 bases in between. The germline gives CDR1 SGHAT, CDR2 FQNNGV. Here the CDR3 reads CASSLGVGGSGYEQYF. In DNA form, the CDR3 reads TGTGCCAGCAGCTTAGGGGTGGGAGGCAGTGGCTACGAGCAGTACTTC.

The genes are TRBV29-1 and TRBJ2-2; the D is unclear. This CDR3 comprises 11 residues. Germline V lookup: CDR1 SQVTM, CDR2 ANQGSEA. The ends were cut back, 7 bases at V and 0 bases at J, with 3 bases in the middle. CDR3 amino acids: CSGANTGELFF. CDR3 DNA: TGCAGCGGGGCGAACACCGGGGAGCTGTTTTTT.

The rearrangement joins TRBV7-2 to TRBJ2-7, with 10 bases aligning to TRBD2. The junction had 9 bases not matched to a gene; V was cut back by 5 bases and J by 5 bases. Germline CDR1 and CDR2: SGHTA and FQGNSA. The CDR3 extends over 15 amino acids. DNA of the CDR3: TGTGCCAGCAGCCTTCAAGCGGGAGGGCCCGACGAGCAGTACTTC. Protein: CASSLQAGGPDEQYF.

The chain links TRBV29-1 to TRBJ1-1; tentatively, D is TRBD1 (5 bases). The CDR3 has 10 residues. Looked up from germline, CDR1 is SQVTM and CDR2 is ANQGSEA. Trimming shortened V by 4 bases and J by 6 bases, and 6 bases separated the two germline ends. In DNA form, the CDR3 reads TGCAGCGTTGGGGACGCTGAAGCTTTCTTT. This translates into CSVGDAEAFF.

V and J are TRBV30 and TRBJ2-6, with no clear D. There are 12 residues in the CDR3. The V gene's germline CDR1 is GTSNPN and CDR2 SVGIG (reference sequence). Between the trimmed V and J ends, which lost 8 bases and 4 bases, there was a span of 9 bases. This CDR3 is CAARPGANVLTF. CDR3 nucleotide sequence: TGTGCCGCCCGCCCCGGGGCCAACGTCCTGACTTTC.